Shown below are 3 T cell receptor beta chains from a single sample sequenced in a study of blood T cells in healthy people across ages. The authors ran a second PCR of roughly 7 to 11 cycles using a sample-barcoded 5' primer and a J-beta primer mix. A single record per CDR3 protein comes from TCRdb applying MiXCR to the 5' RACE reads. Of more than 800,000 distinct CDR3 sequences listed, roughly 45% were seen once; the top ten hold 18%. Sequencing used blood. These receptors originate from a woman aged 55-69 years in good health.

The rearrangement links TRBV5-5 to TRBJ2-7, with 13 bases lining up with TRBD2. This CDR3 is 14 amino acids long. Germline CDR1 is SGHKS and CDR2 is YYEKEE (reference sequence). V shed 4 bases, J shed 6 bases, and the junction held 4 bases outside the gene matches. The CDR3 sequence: CASSLTSGRTEQYF. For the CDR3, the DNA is TGTGCCAGCAGCCTGACTAGCGGGAGGACCGAGCAGTACTTC.

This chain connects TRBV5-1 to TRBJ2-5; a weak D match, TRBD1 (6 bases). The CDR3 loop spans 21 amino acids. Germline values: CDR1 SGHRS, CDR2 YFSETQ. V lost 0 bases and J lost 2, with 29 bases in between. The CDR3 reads CASSLDRLRNRVGTRQETQYF. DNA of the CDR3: TGCGCCAGCAGCTTGGATCGCCTAAGGAACAGGGTAGGGACACGGCAAGAGACCCAGTACTTC.

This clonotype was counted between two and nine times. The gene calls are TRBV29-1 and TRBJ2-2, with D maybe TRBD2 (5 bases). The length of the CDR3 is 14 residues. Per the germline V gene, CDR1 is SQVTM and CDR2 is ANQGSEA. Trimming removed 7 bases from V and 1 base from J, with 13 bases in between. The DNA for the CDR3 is TGCAGCGGACTCAGCGGCGGGAACACCGGGGAGCTGTTTTTT. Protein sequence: CSGLSGGNTGELFF.